This is a list of T cell receptor beta chains from one sample in a study of Ad26.COV2.S vaccination and SARS-CoV-2 variants. Here immunoSEQ multiplex PCR was the method, and the copy in TCRdb shows in-frame clones only, minus some. Here the sample spans roughly 680,000 clones, 89% being singletons. Specimen: peripheral blood, collected in a trial of Ad26.COV2.S vaccine versus placebo. The receptor source for this set is a person aged 18-60 years who received the Ad26.COV2.S COVID-19 vaccine or a placebo. The CDR3 runs from the conserved cysteine through the conserved F or W. The D gene is left open where the match is weak. Clone size is shown for a subset of rows, as once, few, many or a class of expanded clone.

v_gene	d_gene	abundance	j_gene	CDR3aa	CDR3nt
TRBV10-3	TRBD2	many	TRBJ2-7	CAITSGRRPSSYEQYF	TGTGCCATCACTAGCGGGAGGCGACCTAGCTCCTACGAGCAGTACTTC
TRBV2	NA	NA	TRBJ2-7	CASRDGQLEGEQYF	TGTGCCAGCAGGGACGGACAGCTTGAGGGCGAGCAGTACTTC
TRBV10-1	TRBD1	NA	TRBJ1-1	CASIERDSLRTEAFF	TGCGCCAGCATCGAACGGGACAGTCTAAGGACTGAAGCTTTCTTT
TRBV6-1	TRBD1	NA	TRBJ1-6	CASREGTVNSPLHF	TGTGCCAGCAGGGAAGGGACAGTGAATTCACCCCTCCACTTT
TRBV16	TRBD1	NA	TRBJ2-5	CASSQIGTGQETQYF	TGTGCCAGCAGCCAAATCGGGACAGGGCAAGAGACCCAGTACTTC
TRBV7-9	TRBD1	NA	TRBJ1-2	CASSLGTGSDNYGYTF	TGTGCCAGCAGCTTAGGGACAGGGTCAGATAACTATGGCTACACCTTC
TRBV7-9	NA	NA	TRBJ2-1	CASSLDSRANEQFF	TGTGCCAGCAGCTTAGATAGCCGGGCGAATGAGCAGTTCTTC
TRBV11-3	NA	NA	TRBJ1-1	CASSAPGRTEAFF	TGTGCCAGCAGCGCCCCGGGGCGGACTGAAGCTTTCTTT
TRBV2	NA	few	TRBJ1-1	CASSFSRQALNTEAFF	TGTGCCAGCAGTTTTTCGCGACAGGCGCTGAACACTGAAGCTTTCTTT
TRBV6-5	NA	NA	TRBJ1-5	CASSPTGISNQPQHF	TGTGCCAGCAGCCCAACGGGGATTAGCAATCAGCCCCAGCATTTT
TRBV6-2/TRBV6-3	TRBD1	NA	TRBJ2-3	CASSHETGSITDTQYF	TGTGCCAGCAGCCATGAGACAGGGAGTATCACAGATACGCAGTATTTT
TRBV3-1/TRBV3-2	NA	NA	TRBJ1-6	CASSQVGRGYNSPLHF	TGTGCCAGCAGCCAAGTGGGCCGAGGTTATAATTCACCCCTCCACTTT
TRBV6-1	NA	NA	TRBJ1-3	CASSEQVAGNTIYF	TGTGCCAGCAGTGAACAGGTGGCTGGAAACACCATATATTTT
TRBV11-3	TRBD1	NA	TRBJ2-1	CASSRGGLALNEQFF	TGTGCCAGCAGCCGAGGGGGCCTGGCACTCAATGAGCAGTTCTTC
TRBV6-1	NA	NA	TRBJ1-5	CASSDDRTRINQPQHF	TGTGCCAGCAGTGACGACAGGACCCGGATTAATCAGCCCCAGCATTTT
TRBV10-3	NA	NA	TRBJ2-7	CAISDPRGRSSYEQYF	TGTGCCATCAGTGACCCACGGGGACGGAGCTCCTACGAGCAGTACTTC